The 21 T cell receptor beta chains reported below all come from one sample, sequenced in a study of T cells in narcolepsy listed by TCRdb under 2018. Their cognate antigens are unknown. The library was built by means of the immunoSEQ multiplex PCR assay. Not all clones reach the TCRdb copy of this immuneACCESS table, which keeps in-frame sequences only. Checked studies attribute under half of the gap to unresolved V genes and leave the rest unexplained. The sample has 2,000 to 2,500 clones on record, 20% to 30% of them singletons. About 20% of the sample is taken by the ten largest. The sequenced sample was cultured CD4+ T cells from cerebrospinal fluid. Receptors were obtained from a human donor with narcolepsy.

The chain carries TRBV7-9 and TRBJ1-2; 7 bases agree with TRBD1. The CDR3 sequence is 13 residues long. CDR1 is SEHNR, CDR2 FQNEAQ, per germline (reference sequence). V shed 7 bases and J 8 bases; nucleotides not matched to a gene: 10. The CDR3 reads CASNLIGGWGYTF. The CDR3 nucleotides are TGTGCCAGCAACCTGATAGGGGGCTGGGGCTACACCTTC. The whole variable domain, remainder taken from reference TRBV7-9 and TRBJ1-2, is DTGVSQNPRHKITKRGQNVTFRCDPISEHNRLYWYRQTLGQGPEFLTYFQNEAQLEKSRLLSDRFSAERPKGSFSTLEIQRTEQGDSAMYLCASNLIGGWGYTFGSGTRLTVV.

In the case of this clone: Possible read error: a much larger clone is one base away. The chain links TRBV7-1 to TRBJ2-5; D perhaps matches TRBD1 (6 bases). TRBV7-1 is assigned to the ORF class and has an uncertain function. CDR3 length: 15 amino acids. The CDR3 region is CASSLVGPRGETRYF. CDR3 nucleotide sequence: TGTGCCAGCAGCTTAGTGGGACCCAGGGGAGAGACCCGGTACTTC.

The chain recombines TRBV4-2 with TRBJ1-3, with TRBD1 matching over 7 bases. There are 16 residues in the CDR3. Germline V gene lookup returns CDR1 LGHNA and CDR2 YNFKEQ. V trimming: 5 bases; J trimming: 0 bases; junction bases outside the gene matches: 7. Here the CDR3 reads CASSLTGTTSGNTIYF. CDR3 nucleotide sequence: TGTGCCAGCAGCTTGACAGGGACCACCTCTGGAAACACCATATATTTT.

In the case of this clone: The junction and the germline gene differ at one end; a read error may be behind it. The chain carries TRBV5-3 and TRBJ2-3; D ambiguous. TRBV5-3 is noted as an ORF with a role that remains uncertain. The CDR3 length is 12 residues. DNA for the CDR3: TGTGCCAGCAGCTCCGATTCAGATACGCAGTATTTT. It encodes CASSSDSDTQYF.

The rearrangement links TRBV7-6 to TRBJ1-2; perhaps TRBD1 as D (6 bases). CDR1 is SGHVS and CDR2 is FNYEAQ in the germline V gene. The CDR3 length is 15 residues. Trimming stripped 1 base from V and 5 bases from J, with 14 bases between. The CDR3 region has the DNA TGTGCCAGCAGCTTAGTTGGGACAACACTTTATGGCTACACCTTC. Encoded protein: CASSLVGTTLYGYTF.

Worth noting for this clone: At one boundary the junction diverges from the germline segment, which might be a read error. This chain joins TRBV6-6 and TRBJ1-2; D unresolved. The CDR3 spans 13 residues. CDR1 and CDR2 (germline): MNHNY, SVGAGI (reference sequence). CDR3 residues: CAISEQANYGYTF. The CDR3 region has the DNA TGTGCCATCAGTGAGCAGGCTAACTATGGCTACACCTTC.

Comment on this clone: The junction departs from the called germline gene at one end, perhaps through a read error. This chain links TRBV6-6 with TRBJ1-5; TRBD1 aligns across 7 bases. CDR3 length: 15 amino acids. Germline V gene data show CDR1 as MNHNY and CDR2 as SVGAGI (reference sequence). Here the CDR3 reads CAISSDRLGVGPQHF. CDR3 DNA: TGTGCCATCAGTTCGGACAGGTTAGGGGTAGGGCCCCAGCATTTT.

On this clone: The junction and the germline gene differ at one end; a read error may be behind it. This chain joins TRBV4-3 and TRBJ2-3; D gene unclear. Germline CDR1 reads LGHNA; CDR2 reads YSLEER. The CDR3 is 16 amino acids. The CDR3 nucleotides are TGCGCCAGCAGCCAAGGTCCGTTCTATAGCACTGATACGCAGTATTTT. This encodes CASSQGPFYSTDTQYF.

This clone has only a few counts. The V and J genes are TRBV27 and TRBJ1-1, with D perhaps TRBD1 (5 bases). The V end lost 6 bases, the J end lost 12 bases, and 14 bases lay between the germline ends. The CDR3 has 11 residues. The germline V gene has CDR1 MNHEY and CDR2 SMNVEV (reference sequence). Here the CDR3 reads CASRGDRRTFF. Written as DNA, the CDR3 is TGTGCCAGCAGGGGGGACCGGAGAACTTTCTTT.

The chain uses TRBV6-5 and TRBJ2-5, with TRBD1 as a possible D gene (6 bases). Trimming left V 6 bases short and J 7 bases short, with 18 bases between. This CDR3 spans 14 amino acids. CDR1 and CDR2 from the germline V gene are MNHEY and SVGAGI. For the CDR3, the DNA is TGTGCCAGCAGACCAAAACAGGGCTTCGGGACCCAGTACTTC. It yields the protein CASRPKQGFGTQYF.

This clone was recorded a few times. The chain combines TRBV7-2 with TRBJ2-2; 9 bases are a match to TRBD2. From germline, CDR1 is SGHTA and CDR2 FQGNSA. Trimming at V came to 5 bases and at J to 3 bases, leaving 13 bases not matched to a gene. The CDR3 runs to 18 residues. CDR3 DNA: TGTGCCAGCAGCCCCAGACCGGCGGGGGGGCGGGACACCGGGGAGCTGTTTTTT. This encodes CASSPRPAGGRDTGELFF.

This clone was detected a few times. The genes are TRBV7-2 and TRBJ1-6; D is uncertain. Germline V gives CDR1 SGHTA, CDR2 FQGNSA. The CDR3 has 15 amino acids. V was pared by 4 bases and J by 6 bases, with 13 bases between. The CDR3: CASSSRPVANSPLHF. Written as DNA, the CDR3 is TGTGCCAGCAGCTCCCGCCCGGTGGCTAATTCACCCCTCCACTTT.

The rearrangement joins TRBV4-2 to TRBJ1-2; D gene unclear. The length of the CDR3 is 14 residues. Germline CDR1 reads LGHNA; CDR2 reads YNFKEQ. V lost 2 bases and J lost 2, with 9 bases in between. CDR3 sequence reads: CASSQSAVNYGYTF. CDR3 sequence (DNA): TGTGCCAGCAGCCAAAGCGCAGTGAACTATGGCTACACCTTC.

The CDR3 DNA reads as TGTGCCAGCAGCCTTGTAGCGACAGTGCTCTCACCCCTCCACTTT. This codes for CASSLVATVLSPLHF. The chain uses TRBV11-2 and TRBJ1-6, with a tentative D call TRBD1 (5 bases). This CDR3 region has 15 residues. The germline CDR1 and CDR2 sequences are SGHAT and FQNNGV. Deletions cut 5 bases from V and 10 bases from J, with 18 bases between. Using reference TRBV11-2 and TRBJ1-6 for the parts outside the CDR3, the full variable domain is EAGVAQSPRYKIIEKRQSVAFWCNPISGHATLYWYQQILGQGPKLLIQFQNNGVVDDSQLPKDRFSAERLKGVDSTLKIQPAKLEDSAVYLCASSLVATVLSPLHFGNGTRLTVT.

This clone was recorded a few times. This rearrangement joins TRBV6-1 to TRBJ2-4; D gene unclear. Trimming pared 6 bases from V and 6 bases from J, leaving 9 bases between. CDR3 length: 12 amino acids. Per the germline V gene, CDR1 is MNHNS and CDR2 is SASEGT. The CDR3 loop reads CASSPIGNIQYF. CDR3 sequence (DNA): TGTGCCAGCAGCCCGATAGGAAACATTCAGTACTTC.

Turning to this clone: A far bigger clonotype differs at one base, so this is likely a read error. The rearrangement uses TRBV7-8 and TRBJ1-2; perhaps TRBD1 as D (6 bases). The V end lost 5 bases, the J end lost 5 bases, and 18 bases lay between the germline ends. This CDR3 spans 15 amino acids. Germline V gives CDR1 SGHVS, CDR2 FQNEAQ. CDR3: CASSTDRWPAYGYTF. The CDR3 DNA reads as TGTGCCAGCAGCACAGACAGGTGGCCGGCATATGGCTACACCTTC.

For the CDR3, the DNA is TGTGCCTGGAGTGGACAGGGGGCTCCCATGAACACTGAAGCTTTCTTT. Translating it yields CAWSGQGAPMNTEAFF. The V and J genes are TRBV30 and TRBJ1-1, with 10 positions matching TRBD1. Germline V gives CDR1 GTSNPN, CDR2 SVGIG (reference sequence). With 1 base clipped from V and 0 bases from J, the junction kept 5 bases outside the gene matches. The CDR3 has 16 amino acids.

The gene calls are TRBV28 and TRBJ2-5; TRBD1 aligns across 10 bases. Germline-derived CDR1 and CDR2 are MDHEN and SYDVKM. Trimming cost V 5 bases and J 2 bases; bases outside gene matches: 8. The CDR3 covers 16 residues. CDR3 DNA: TGTGCCAGCAGTACCCCCGGACAGGGGGATCAAGAGACCCAGTACTTC. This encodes CASSTPGQGDQETQYF.

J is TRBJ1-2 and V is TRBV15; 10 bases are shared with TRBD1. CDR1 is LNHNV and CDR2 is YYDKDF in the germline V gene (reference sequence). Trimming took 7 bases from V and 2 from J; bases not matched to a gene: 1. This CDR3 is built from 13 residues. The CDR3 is CATTTGGNYGYTF. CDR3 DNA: TGTGCCACCACGACAGGGGGCAACTATGGCTACACCTTC.

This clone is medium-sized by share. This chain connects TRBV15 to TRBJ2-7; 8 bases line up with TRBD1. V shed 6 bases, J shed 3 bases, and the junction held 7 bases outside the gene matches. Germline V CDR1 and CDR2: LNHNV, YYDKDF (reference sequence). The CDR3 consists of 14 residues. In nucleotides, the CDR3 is TGTGCCACCAGTCACAGAGGGACAGGCTACGAGCAGTACTTC. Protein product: CATSHRGTGYEQYF.

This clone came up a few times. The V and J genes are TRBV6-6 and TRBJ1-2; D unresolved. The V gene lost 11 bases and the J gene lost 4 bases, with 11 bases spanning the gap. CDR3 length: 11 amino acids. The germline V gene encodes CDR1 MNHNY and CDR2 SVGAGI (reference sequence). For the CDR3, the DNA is TGTGCCGTACAGAAATTCTATGGCTACACCTTC. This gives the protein CAVQKFYGYTF.